This TCR beta chain emerged from a study of technical replicates of blood from a handful of donors. The CDR3 has 15 residues. With 9 bases clipped from V and 1 base from J, the junction kept 7 bases outside the gene matches. Germline values: CDR1 SNHLY, CDR2 FYNNEI. The protocol was immunoSEQ multiplex PCR, while the TCRdb copy is restricted to in-frame clones and leaves out a portion. Of about 90,000 clones listed, roughly 93% are singletons. The V gene is TRBV2, the J gene TRBJ2-2; TRBD2 matches at 8 bases. The material sequenced was T cells isolated from PBMCs. The source is a human donor in good health. Written as DNA, the CDR3 is TGTGCCAGATCTCCCCTAGCGGGGAACACCGGGGAGCTGTTTTTT. It translates to CARSPLAGNTGELFF.